This TCR beta chain was identified in a study of blood T cell repertoires in COVID-19. Germline loops: CDR1 SGDLS, CDR2 YYNGEE. After removal of 3 bases from V and 0 bases from J, the junction contained 5 bases not matched to a gene. The CDR3 extends over 16 amino acids. The repertoire was sequenced with immunoSEQ multiplex PCR; TCRdb's copy has only in-frame clones and lacks some. The sample has more than 95,000 clones, 87% seen once. This chain uses TRBV9 with TRBJ2-2, with TRBD1 matching 7 bases. Sequencing was performed on peripheral blood. The TCR was taken from a man aged 50-60 years with acute or convalescent COVID-19. The CDR3 coding sequence is TGTGCCAGCAGCGCTCATGGGACAGCGAACACCGGGGAGCTGTTTTTT. The encoded protein is CASSAHGTANTGELFF.